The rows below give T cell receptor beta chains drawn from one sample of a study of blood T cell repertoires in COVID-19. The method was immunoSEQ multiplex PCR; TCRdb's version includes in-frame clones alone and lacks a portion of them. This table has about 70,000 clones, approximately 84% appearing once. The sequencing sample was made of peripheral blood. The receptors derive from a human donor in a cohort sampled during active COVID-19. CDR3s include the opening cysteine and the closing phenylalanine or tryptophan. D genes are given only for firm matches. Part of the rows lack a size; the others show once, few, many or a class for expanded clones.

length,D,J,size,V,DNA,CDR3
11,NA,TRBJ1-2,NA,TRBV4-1,TGCGCCAGCAGCCAGGGCCATGGCTACACCTTC,CASSQGHGYTF
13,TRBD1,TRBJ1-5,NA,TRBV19,TGTGCCAGTACCCTAGGGACAGCCAGCTCCCAGCATTTT,CASTLGTASSQHF
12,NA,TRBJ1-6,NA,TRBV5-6,TGTGCCAGTGGACAGTATAATTCACCCCTCCACTTT,CASGQYNSPLHF
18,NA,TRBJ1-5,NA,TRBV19,TGTGCCAGTAGTATGGGGGCGAGGGCCAAAGGGAGCAATCAGCCCCAGCATTTT,CASSMGARAKGSNQPQHF
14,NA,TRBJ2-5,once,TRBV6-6,TGTGCCACCGCGACAGGAGCGAATCAAGAGACCCAGTACTTC,CATATGANQETQYF
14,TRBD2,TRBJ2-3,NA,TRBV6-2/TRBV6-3,TGTGCCAGCAGTTACTCGGCTAGCGGGGGGGGGCAGTATTTT,CASSYSASGGGQYF
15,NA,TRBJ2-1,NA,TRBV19,TGTGCCAGTAGTATCTGGGGTGGACATTACAATGAGCAGTTCTTC,CASSIWGGHYNEQFF
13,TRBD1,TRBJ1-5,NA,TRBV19,TGTGCCAGTAGGGGACAGGGTAATCAGCCCCAGCATTTT,CASRGQGNQPQHF
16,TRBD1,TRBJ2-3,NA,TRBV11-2,TGTGCCAGCAGCTCCCGGACAGGGGGGAGCACAGATACGCAGTATTTT,CASSSRTGGSTDTQYF
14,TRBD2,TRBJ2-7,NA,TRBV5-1,TGCGCCAGCAGCGGGAGCGGGACGGGCGACGAGCAGTACTTC,CASSGSGTGDEQYF
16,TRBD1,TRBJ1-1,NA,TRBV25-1,TGTGCCAGCAGTGAATCTGGGGGCAGGGGGAAGACTGAAGCTTTCTTT,CASSESGGRGKTEAFF
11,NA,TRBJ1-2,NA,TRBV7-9,TGTGCCAGCAGCTCCAATTATGGCTACACCTTC,CASSSNYGYTF
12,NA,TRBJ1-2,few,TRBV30,TGTGCCTGGAGTCCTCGGGACTATGGCTACACCTTC,CAWSPRDYGYTF
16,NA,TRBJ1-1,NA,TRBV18,TGTGCCAGCTCACCAATGGACAGTGCTATGAACACTGAAGCTTTCTTT,CASSPMDSAMNTEAFF
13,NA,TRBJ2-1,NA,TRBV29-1,TGCAGCGTTGAGCCCCCCGGGGGAAAAGAGCAGTTCTTC,CSVEPPGGKEQFF
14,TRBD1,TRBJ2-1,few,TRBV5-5,TGTGCCAGCAGCTTGGGGACAGGGCGGAATGAGCAGTTCTTC,CASSLGTGRNEQFF
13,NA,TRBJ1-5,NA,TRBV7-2,TGTGCCAGCAGCTCGAGACAGAATCAGCCCCAGCATTTT,CASSSRQNQPQHF
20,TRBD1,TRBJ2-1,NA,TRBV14,TGTGCCAGCAGCCATCGCACCGGGACAGGGCCCCTCTTGACCACCAATGAGCAGTTCTTC,CASSHRTGTGPLLTTNEQFF
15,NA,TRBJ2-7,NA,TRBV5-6,TGTGCCAGCAGCTTGGACAGGGGACTCTCCTACGAGCAGTACTTC,CASSLDRGLSYEQYF
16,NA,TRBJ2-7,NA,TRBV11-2,TGTGCCAGCAGCTTAGATGTCGGACAGCGTACCTACGAGCAGTACTTC,CASSLDVGQRTYEQYF
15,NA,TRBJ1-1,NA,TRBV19,TGTGCCAGTAGTAACAGGGCCGACATGAACACTGAAGCTTTCTTT,CASSNRADMNTEAFF
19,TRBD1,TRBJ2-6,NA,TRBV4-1,TGCGCCAGCAGCCAAGATGGTGGGACAGGGCGCTCTGGGGCCAACGTCCTGACTTTC,CASSQDGGTGRSGANVLTF